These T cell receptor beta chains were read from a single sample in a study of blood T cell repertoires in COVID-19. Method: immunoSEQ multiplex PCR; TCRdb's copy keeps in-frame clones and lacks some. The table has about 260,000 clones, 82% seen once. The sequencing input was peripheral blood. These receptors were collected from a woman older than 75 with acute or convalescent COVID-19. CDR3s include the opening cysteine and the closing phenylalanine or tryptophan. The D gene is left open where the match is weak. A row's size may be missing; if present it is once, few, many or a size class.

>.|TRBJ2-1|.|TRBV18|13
TGTGCCAGCTCACCGGGGCTCAACAATGAGCAGTTCTTC
CASSPGLNNEQFF
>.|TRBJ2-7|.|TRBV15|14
TGTGCCACCAGCAGGACAGCCGCTCGGTACGAGCAGTACTTC
CATSRTAARYEQYF
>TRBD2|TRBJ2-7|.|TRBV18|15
TGTGCCAGCTCACCAGGACTAGCGGGGGACTACGAGCAGTACTTC
CASSPGLAGDYEQYF
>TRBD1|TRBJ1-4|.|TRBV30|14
TGTGCCTGGAGTCGGACAGGGTCTAATGAAAAACTGTTTTTT
CAWSRTGSNEKLFF
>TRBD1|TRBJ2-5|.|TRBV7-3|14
TGTGCCAGCAGCTTGACAGGGGGAAAAGAGACCCAGTACTTC
CASSLTGGKETQYF
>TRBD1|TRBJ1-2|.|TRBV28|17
TGTGCCAGCGGCGTAATACAGGGGGCCGCAAAAAACTATGGCTACACCTTC
CASGVIQGAAKNYGYTF
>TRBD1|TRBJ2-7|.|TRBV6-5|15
TGTGCCAGCAGTTACTCGAACAGGGGGCGTAACGAGCAGTACTTC
CASSYSNRGRNEQYF
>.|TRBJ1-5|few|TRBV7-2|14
TGTGCCAGCAGCTTAGGAGGGTTCAATCAGCCCCAGCATTTT
CASSLGGFNQPQHF
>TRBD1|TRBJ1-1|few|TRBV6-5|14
TGTGCCAGCAGTCAGCCACCACAGGGGACTGAAGCTTTCTTT
CASSQPPQGTEAFF
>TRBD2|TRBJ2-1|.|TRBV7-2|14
TGTGCCAGCAGCTGGGAGGGATCCTACAATGAGCAGTTCTTC
CASSWEGSYNEQFF
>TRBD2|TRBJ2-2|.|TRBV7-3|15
TGTGCCAGCAGCCCCGGGACTAGTGTCACCGGGGAGCTGTTTTTT
CASSPGTSVTGELFF
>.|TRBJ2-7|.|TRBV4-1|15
TGCGCCAGCAGCCAAGTGGCAGGGTCTAACTACGAGCAGTACTTC
CASSQVAGSNYEQYF
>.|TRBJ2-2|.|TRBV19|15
TGTGCCAGTAGTATCTTTTTAGGGGCAGGCGGGGAGCTGTTTTTT
CASSIFLGAGGELFF
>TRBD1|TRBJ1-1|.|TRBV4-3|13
TGCGCCAGCAGCCTTGACAGGGGTACTGAAGCTTTCTTT
CASSLDRGTEAFF
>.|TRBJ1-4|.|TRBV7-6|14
TGTGCCAGCAGCTTGACAGGTCGTAATGAAAAACTGTTTTTT
CASSLTGRNEKLFF
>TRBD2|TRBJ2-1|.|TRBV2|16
TGTGCCAGCAAGACTAGCGGGGGGTTTCCCCTTCCTGAGCAGTTCTTC
CASKTSGGFPLPEQFF
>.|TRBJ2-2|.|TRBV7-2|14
TGTGCCAGCAGCGCCCACCTCCTCCGGGGGGAGCTGTTTTTT
CASSAHLLRGELFF
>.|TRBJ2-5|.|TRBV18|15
TGTGCCAGCTCACCAATCTCAGGGGCCAGGGAGACCCAGTACTTC
CASSPISGARETQYF
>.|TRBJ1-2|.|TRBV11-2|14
TGTGCCAGCAGCTTAGGAGCGTTGGGTTATGGCTACACCTTC
CASSLGALGYGYTF
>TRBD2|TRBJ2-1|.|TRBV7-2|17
TGTGCCAGCAGCTTAGAGTGGGGGACTAGCGGGAGCTATGAGCAGTTCTTC
CASSLEWGTSGSYEQFF
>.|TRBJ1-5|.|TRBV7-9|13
TGTGCCAGCAGCTCTCAAGGAGTTCAGCCCCAGCATTTT
CASSSQGVQPQHF
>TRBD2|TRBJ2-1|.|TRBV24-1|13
TGTGCCACCAGTACTAGCGCCTACAATGAGCAGTTCTTC
CATSTSAYNEQFF
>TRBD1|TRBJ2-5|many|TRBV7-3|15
TGTGCCAGCAGCCCCCACAGGGGCGGACAAGAGACCCAGTACTTC
CASSPHRGGQETQYF
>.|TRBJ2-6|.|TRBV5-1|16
TGCGCCAGCAGCCTGGACAGATCCTCTGGGGCCAACGTCCTGACTTTC
CASSLDRSSGANVLTF
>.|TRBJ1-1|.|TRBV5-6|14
TGTGCCAGCAGCCCTACTTGGGGCAACACTGAAGCTTTCTTT
CASSPTWGNTEAFF
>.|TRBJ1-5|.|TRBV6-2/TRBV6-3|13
TGTGCCAGCAGCTGGGAGGGTAATCAGCCCCAGCATTTT
CASSWEGNQPQHF
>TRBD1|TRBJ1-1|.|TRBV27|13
TGTGCCAGCAGTTGGACAGGGGACACTGAAGCTTTCTTT
CASSWTGDTEAFF
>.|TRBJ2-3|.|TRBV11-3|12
TGTGCCAGCAGCTTCGGACAGGATACGCAGTATTTT
CASSFGQDTQYF
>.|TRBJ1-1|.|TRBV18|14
TGTGCCAGCTCATTTACAACAGTGAGCACTGAAGCTTTCTTT
CASSFTTVSTEAFF
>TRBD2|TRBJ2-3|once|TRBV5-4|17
TGTGCCAGCAGCTTGGGTGGGGGACTAGCGGGAGGAGATACGCAGTATTTT
CASSLGGGLAGGDTQYF
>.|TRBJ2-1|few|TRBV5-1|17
TGCGCCAGCAGCCTCCTATCGCGGGGCAGCTCCTACAATGAGCAGTTCTTC
CASSLLSRGSSYNEQFF
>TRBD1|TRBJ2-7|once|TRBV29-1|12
TGCAGCGTGGGGGACAGGGGCAACGAGCAGTACTTC
CSVGDRGNEQYF
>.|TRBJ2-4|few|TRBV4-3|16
TGCGCCAGCAGCCAAGATTGGGAGATAGCCAAAAACATTCAGTACTTC
CASSQDWEIAKNIQYF
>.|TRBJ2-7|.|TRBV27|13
TGTGCCAGCAGTCTAAGACAGTCCTACGAGCAGTACTTC
CASSLRQSYEQYF
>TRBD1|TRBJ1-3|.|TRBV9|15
TGTGCCAGCAGCGTAGAAACAGGGGTGGGAAACACCATATATTTT
CASSVETGVGNTIYF
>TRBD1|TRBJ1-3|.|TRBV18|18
TGTGCCAGCTCACCGACCGGGACAGGAACCTACTCTGGAAACACCATATATTTT
CASSPTGTGTYSGNTIYF
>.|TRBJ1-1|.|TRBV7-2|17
TGTGCCAGCAGCCCTGCCTCGGGCAGGGGTTGGAACACTGAAGCTTTCTTT
CASSPASGRGWNTEAFF
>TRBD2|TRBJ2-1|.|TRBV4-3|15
TGCGCCAGCAGCCAACAGGCGGGAGCCCCCATTGAGCAGTTCTTC
CASSQQAGAPIEQFF
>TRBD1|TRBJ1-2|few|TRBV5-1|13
TGCGCCAGCAGCGAGACAGGGGGGTATGGCTACACCTTC
CASSETGGYGYTF
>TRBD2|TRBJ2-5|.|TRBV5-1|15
TGCGCCAGCACCCCGCGGGGAGGGTACCAAGAGACCCAGTACTTC
CASTPRGGYQETQYF
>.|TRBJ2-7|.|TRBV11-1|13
TGTGCCAGCAGCAAAGAGGCAGGGCGCGAGCAGTACTTC
CASSKEAGREQYF
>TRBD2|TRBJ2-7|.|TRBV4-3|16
TGCGCCAGCAGCCAAGATCTTCGGGGGGGGGAATACGAGCAGTACTTC
CASSQDLRGGEYEQYF
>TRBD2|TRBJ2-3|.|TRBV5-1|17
TGCGCCAGCAGCTTGGCGGCTAGCGGGAGGCCTGCAGATACGCAGTATTTT
CASSLAASGRPADTQYF
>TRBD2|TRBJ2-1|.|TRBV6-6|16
TGTGCCAGCAGTTACCTACCGGGACTAGCATCGAATGAGCAGTTCTTC
CASSYLPGLASNEQFF
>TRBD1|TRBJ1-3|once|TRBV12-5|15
TGTGCTAGTGGCCCGGGACAGCCGGGAGGAAACACCATATATTTT
CASGPGQPGGNTIYF
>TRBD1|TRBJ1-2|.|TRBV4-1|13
TGCGCCAGCAGCCAGCCGACAGGGGATGGCTACACCTTC
CASSQPTGDGYTF
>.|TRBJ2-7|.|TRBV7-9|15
TGTGCCAGCAGCTTAGAGGCCCTCACGGGATACGAGCAGTACTTC
CASSLEALTGYEQYF
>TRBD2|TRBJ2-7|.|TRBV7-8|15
TGTGCCTCCCTCCCGGGAGGTGGGAAAATCTACGAGCAGTACTTC
CASLPGGGKIYEQYF
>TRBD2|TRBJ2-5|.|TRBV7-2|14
TGTGCCAGCAGCCCCAGGGAGGGGCGGGAGACCCAGTACTTC
CASSPREGRETQYF
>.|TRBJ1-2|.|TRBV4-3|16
TGCGCCAGCAGCCAAGATGGGGGCCTGGGGAACTATGGCTACACCTTC
CASSQDGGLGNYGYTF